This TCR beta chain was captured in a study of patients and donors after allogeneic stem cell transplantation (dated by TCRdb to the early 2020s). The CDR3 contains 18 residues, cysteine and phenylalanine counted. Only the CDR3 region is kept as DNA, spanning 54 bases read in frame from base 1. V is cut by 3 bases and J by 4 bases, and the space between the germline ends is 25 bases. CDR1 SGHDT and CDR2 YYEEEE were looked up in the germline V gene. Library preparation employed RT-PCR. Sequencer: NextSeq 550. TCRdb reran the public reads through fastp at Q25 and MiXCR, keeping productive beta chains. Every entry covers one CDR3 protein and lists the most common genes and DNA from its rows. The sample records approximately 200,000 distinct CDR3 sequences, around two fifths of which are singletons. The ten largest clones add up to 33% of the sample. This clonotype showed up just a few times. The antigen this receptor binds is unknown. No base quality values were provided; no much bigger clone lies one nucleotide off.

Sequenced input: blood, either unsorted or a sorted T cell fraction (not recorded which). The sequence joins TRBV5-6 to TRBJ1-1, with the D gene uncertain. The source of this sequence is a human donor who was either an allogeneic HSCT recipient or a stem cell or donor lymphocyte infusion donor (not recorded which). It is not recorded whose cells these are; they may come from a transplant donor. The bases are TGTGCCAGCAGCTCGTGGGATTGGATGGCTATTCGGAGCACTGAAGCTTTCTTT. Translated, this gives CASSSWDWMAIRSTEAFF.